Described below is a single T cell receptor (beta chain) sequence and its context. One entry per CDR3 protein results from TCRdb running MiXCR on the 5' RACE reads. This table has hundreds of thousands of distinct CDR3 sequences, roughly 19% appearing once. This sample was included in a study of T cells after yellow fever vaccination. The CDR3 consists of 14 residues. V lost 2 bases to trimming and J lost 6 bases, with 11 bases between them. Sequencing used PBMCs, obtained 15 days after the yellow fever booster vaccination. The chain has TRBV12-3 or TRBV12-4 and TRBJ2-1; no firm D call. The source is a man aged 30 to 45 who received the YFV17D yellow fever vaccine. CDR3 sequence reads: CASSLSASLNEQFF. The DNA for the CDR3 is TGTGCCAGCAGTTTATCAGCTAGTCTCAATGAGCAGTTCTTC.